The sequence of this T cell receptor (beta chain) was determined in a study of CD8 T cells in ankylosing spondylitis. General study results and limits: Significantly higher representation of disease-linked clones was reported for matched ankylosing spondylitis synovial fluid.

Libraries of TCR beta came from quantitative 5'-RACE with molecular barcodes. TCRdb processed the 5' RACE reads anew with MiXCR; each CDR3 protein has one entry. The table includes roughly 42,000 distinct CDR3 sequences, roughly 2.5% detected once. In this sample, this clonotype turned up many times. No antigen is known for it. Germline assignment: CDR1 SGDLS and CDR2 YYNGEE. The CDR3 runs 13 residues. Trimming removed 0 bases from V and 6 bases from J, with 10 bases in between. The sequence was collected from a male donor with ankylosing spondylitis or in good health (not recorded which). Sequences were obtained from blood, either unsorted or a sorted T cell fraction (not recorded which). The chain links TRBV9 to TRBJ2-7; D perhaps matches TRBD2 (5 bases). The CDR3, as DNA: TGTGCCAGCAGCGTAGCAGCGGTCGCCGAGCAGTACTTC. This sequence encodes CASSVAAVAEQYF.